The 13 T cell receptor beta chains in this list originate from one sample, sequenced in a study of T cell clones after liver transplantation. TCRdb keeps only in-frame clones here, not all; method: immunoSEQ multiplex PCR. The data contain 70,000 or so clones, under 95% of them singletons. Sequences were derived from CD4+ T cells from blood, sampled before liver transplant. The receptors come from a human donor who received a liver transplant.

The CDR3 DNA reads as TGTGCCAGCTCACAGGGGAACACTGAAGCTTTCTTT. Translated: CASSQGNTEAFF. The chain links TRBV18 to TRBJ1-1; D is unclear. This CDR3 contains 12 residues. V gave up 4 bases and J gave up 1 base, with 4 bases separating them. The germline V gene has CDR1 KGHSH and CDR2 LQKENI.

The CDR3 loop is CAWNPGLAGSLEQFF. CDR3 bases: TGTGCCTGGAATCCCGGACTAGCGGGAAGCCTTGAGCAGTTCTTC. V and J are TRBV30 and TRBJ2-1; TRBD2 matches at 12 bases. The CDR3 totals 15 residues. The germline gives CDR1 GTSNPN, CDR2 SVGIG (reference sequence). The J segment lost 9 bases and the V segment lost 4 bases, leaving 10 bases of the junction unmatched.

J is TRBJ1-5 and V is TRBV19; TRBD1 matches at 7 bases. Germline V gene sequence: CDR1 LNHDA, CDR2 SQIVND (reference sequence). Trimming cost V 5 bases and J 4 bases; bases outside gene matches: 8. CDR3 length equals 15 residues. CDR3 sequence: CASSRIQGGNQPQHF. The CDR3 DNA sequence: TGTGCCAGTAGTCGCATCCAGGGGGGGAATCAGCCCCAGCATTTT. Variable domain in full (rest from reference TRBV19 and TRBJ1-5): DGGITQSPKYLFRKEGQNVTLSCEQNLNHDAMYWYRQDPGQGLRLIYYSQIVNDFQKGDIAEGYSVSREKKESFPLTVTSAQKNPTAFYLCASSRIQGGNQPQHFGDGTRLSIL.

About this clone: Other DNA variants within this sample encode the same CDR3. CDR3 nucleotide sequence: TGTGCCAGCAGCTTAGGCACCGGGGAGCTGTTTTTT. The encoded protein is CASSLGTGELFF. The chain couples TRBV11-3 to TRBJ2-2, with D uncertain. V lost 1 base, J lost 4 bases, and 1 base lay in between. CDR1 is SGHNT, CDR2 YENEEA, per germline. The CDR3 has 12 amino acids.

The V call is TRBV11-2, the J call TRBJ2-7; D may be TRBD2 (6 bases). The CDR3 totals 13 residues. Trimming left V 7 bases short and J 2 bases short, with 12 bases between. Germline lookup yields CDR1 SGHAT and CDR2 FQNNGV. The CDR3 region has the DNA TGTGCCAGCACTAGCATAGCGGCCTACGAGCAGTACTTC. It yields the protein CASTSIAAYEQYF.

This sequence joins TRBV10-2 and TRBJ2-1; no clear D. Trimming took off 2 bases at V and 7 bases at J, with 3 bases between the two ends. Germline assignment: CDR1 WSHSY and CDR2 SAAADI. This CDR3 is 11 amino acids long. CDR3 sequence (DNA): TGCGCCAGCAGTGAGCATAATGAGCAGTTCTTC. Translating it yields CASSEHNEQFF.

The chain links TRBV2 to TRBJ1-4; 9 bases align to TRBD1. CDR1 is SNHLY, CDR2 FYNNEI, per germline. With 8 bases clipped from V and 8 bases from J, the junction kept 6 bases outside the gene matches. The CDR3 spans 13 residues. CDR3 protein: CASGGQGDEKLFF. The CDR3 nucleotides read TGTGCCAGCGGGGGACAGGGCGACGAAAAACTGTTTTTT.

This chain connects TRBV2 to TRBJ2-5, with a tentative D call TRBD1 (5 bases). The V end lost 6 bases, the J end lost 7 bases, and 21 bases lay between the germline ends. Germline V gene data show CDR1 as SNHLY and CDR2 as FYNNEI. This CDR3 comprises 15 residues. The CDR3, as DNA: TGTGCCAGCAGCGCCGACAGCCAGATCCTAGTGACCCAGTACTTC. This codes for CASSADSQILVTQYF.

The V and J genes are TRBV18 and TRBJ2-1; 7 bases map to TRBD2. The CDR3 totals 14 residues. V shed 1 base and J 6 bases; nucleotides not matched to a gene: 3. Germline CDR1 KGHSH, CDR2 LQKENI. The CDR3 region has the DNA TGTGCCAGCTCACCACTAGCGGGTATCAATGAGCAGTTCTTC. Protein: CASSPLAGINEQFF.

The chain couples TRBV29-1 to TRBJ2-1; D possibly matches TRBD1 or TRBD2 (5 bases each). Germline CDR1 is SQVTM and CDR2 is ANQGSEA. Trimming stripped 5 bases from V and 9 bases from J, with 14 bases between. The CDR3 has 12 residues. CDR3 coding DNA: TGCAGCGTTAAGGTCGGGGCGAGTGAGCAGTTCTTC. Translating it yields CSVKVGASEQFF.

The chain combines TRBV10-3 with TRBJ2-3; D possibly matches TRBD1 or TRBD2 (5 bases each). Trimming stripped 3 bases from V and 0 bases from J, with 13 bases between. The CDR3 length is 16 residues. Germline loops: CDR1 ENHRY, CDR2 SYGVKD. CDR3 bases: TGTGCCATCAGTGATACGGGGCCGCCTAGCACAGATACGCAGTATTTT. This gives the protein CAISDTGPPSTDTQYF.

The rearrangement links TRBV19 to TRBJ2-3; D possibly corresponds to TRBD2 (5 bases). Germline loops: CDR1 LNHDA, CDR2 SQIVND (reference sequence). There are 14 residues in the CDR3. V was pared by 2 bases and J by 2 bases, with 8 bases between. In nucleotides, the CDR3 is TGTGCCAGTAGTATAAGCGGACCCACAGATACGCAGTATTTT. Translation gives CASSISGPTDTQYF.

This clone was detected a few times. This rearrangement joins TRBV5-1 to TRBJ1-5; D unclear. Between the trimmed V and J ends, which lost 4 bases and 5 bases, there was a span of 10 bases. The CDR3 is 13 residues long. Germline assignment: CDR1 SGHRS and CDR2 YFSETQ. DNA for the CDR3: TGCGCCAGCAGCGTCGACCGTGATCAGCCCCAGCATTTT. This encodes CASSVDRDQPQHF.